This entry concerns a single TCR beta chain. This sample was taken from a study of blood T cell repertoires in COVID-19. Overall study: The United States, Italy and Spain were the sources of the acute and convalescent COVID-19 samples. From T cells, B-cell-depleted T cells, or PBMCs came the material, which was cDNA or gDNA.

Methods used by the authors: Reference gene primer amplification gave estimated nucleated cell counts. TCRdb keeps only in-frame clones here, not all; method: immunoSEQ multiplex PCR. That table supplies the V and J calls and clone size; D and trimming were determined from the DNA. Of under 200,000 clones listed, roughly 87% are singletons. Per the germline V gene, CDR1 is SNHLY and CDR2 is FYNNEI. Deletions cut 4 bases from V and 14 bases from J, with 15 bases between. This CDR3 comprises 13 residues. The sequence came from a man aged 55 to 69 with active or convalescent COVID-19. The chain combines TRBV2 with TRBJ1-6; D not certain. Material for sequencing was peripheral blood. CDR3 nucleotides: TGTGCCAGCAGTGTACTCCCCCGTGGAGCCCTCCACTTT. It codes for CASSVLPRGALHF.